This T cell receptor (beta chain) originates from a study of technical replicates of blood from four donors. This CDR3 contains 15 residues. CDR1 and CDR2 (germline): LNHNV, YYDKDF (reference sequence). V lost 0 bases and J lost 7, with 13 bases in between. Sequencing used immunoSEQ multiplex PCR; TCRdb keeps in-frame clones, though not all of them. The profile covers 55,000 to 60,000 clones, with 90% to 95% appearing a single time and 4.2% taken by the ten largest. This TCR was sampled from a human donor in good health. Some clones in this sample may be carry-over from other donors' samples. What was sequenced was PBMCs. The chain is built from TRBV15 and TRBJ2-1; D possibly corresponds to TRBD1 (6 bases). CDR3 in amino acids: CATSREGGTGNEQFF. The CDR3 DNA reads as TGTGCCACCAGCAGAGAAGGGGGAACGGGTAATGAGCAGTTCTTC.